These 9 T cell receptor beta chains were all obtained from the same sample, sequenced in a study of cytomegalovirus exposure and HLA in healthy donors. The PCR ran on 60 Vbeta and 13 Jbeta primers. Generated by immunoSEQ multiplex PCR, the TCRdb table keeps only in-frame clones and is missing some. The sample consists of some 220,000 clones, roughly 84% of them appearing once. The source material was PBMCs. These receptors came from a girl aged 2 to 10 in good health and CMV-seronegative.

The chain combines TRBV7-9 with TRBJ2-1; 7 positions match TRBD1. The CDR3 length is 14 residues. V trimming: 0 bases; J trimming: 7 bases; junction bases outside the gene matches: 3. CDR1 and CDR2 (germline): SEHNR, FQNEAQ (reference sequence). The CDR3 sequence: CASSLADRANEQFF. CDR3 sequence (DNA): TGTGCCAGCAGCTTAGCCGACAGGGCTAATGAGCAGTTCTTC.

V gene TRBV6-5 combines with J gene TRBJ1-3, with a possible D match to TRBD1 (5 bases). The CDR3 sequence is 14 residues long. V shed 4 bases and J shed 4 bases, with 11 bases lying between them. Germline-derived CDR1 and CDR2 are MNHEY and SVGAGI. CDR3: CASSFADTGNTIYF. CDR3 sequence (DNA): TGTGCCAGCAGTTTTGCGGACACCGGAAACACCATATATTTT.

The chain couples TRBV11-2 to TRBJ2-2; D is unclear. The CDR3 extends over 14 amino acids. Trimming shortened V by 1 base and J by 4 bases, and 7 bases separated the two germline ends. CDR1 is SGHAT, CDR2 FQNNGV, per germline. The chain's CDR3 is CASSLAGITGELFF. DNA of the CDR3: TGTGCCAGCAGCTTAGCAGGCATCACCGGGGAGCTGTTTTTT.

The V and J genes are TRBV6-6 and TRBJ2-7, with no clear D. CDR3 length: 14 residues. Germline assignment: CDR1 MNHNY and CDR2 SVGAGI (reference sequence). Trimming took 2 bases from V and 2 from J, leaving 10 bases between them. CDR3 protein: CASSYKGETYEQYF. DNA for the CDR3: TGTGCCAGCAGTTACAAAGGAGAGACCTACGAGCAGTACTTC.

This clone was seen only once. The chain employs TRBV10-1 and TRBJ2-2; the match to TRBD2 covers 8 bases. CDR1 is WNHNN, CDR2 SYGVQD, per germline (reference sequence). With 5 bases clipped from V and 7 bases from J, the junction kept 6 bases outside the gene matches. This CDR3 is built from 14 residues. CDR3 nucleotides: TGCGCCAGCAGTAGACAGCGGGGGCACGGGGAGCTGTTTTTT. Protein product: CASSRQRGHGELFF.

The chain carries TRBV7-2 and TRBJ1-1; the D gene is possibly TRBD1 (6 bases). The V end lost 0 bases, the J end lost 4 bases, and 15 bases lay between the germline ends. There are 16 residues in the CDR3. CDR1 SGHTA and CDR2 FQGNSA come from the germline V gene. This chain's CDR3 is CASSLAPLGGGTEAFF. The CDR3 DNA is TGTGCCAGCAGCTTAGCGCCTTTAGGGGGTGGCACTGAAGCTTTCTTT.

The chain uses TRBV10-3 and TRBJ2-7; possibly TRBD2 for D (7 bases). The germline V gene encodes CDR1 ENHRY and CDR2 SYGVKD. This CDR3 region has 14 residues. V dropped 4 bases and J dropped 4 bases, with 14 bases sitting between them. The CDR3 region is CAISVGGPGYEQYF. CDR3 nucleotide sequence: TGTGCCATCAGTGTGGGGGGGCCAGGATACGAGCAGTACTTC.

The sample holds a few counts of this clone. V gene TRBV2 combines with J gene TRBJ2-3; 11 bases align to TRBD2. Germline V gives CDR1 SNHLY, CDR2 FYNNEI. Germline trimming cut 2 bases from V and 1 base from J; bases unmatched to any gene: 2. The CDR3 extends over 16 amino acids. The CDR3 region is CASSERGLAGTDTQYF. The CDR3 DNA reads as TGTGCCAGCAGTGAACGGGGACTAGCGGGCACAGATACGCAGTATTTT.

V is TRBV30 and J is TRBJ2-5; 9 bases map to TRBD1. TRBJ2-7 matches the DNA end more closely, so the J call is doubtful. The germline V gene encodes CDR1 GTSNPN and CDR2 SVGIG (reference sequence). The CDR3 sequence is 14 residues long. Here the CDR3 reads CAWSAGTGIYEQYF. CDR3 coding DNA: TGTGCCTGGAGTGCCGGGACAGGGATCTACGAGCAGTACTTC.